One and the same sample provided the 19 T cell receptor beta chains below, sequenced in a study of cytomegalovirus exposure and HLA in healthy donors. Primers included in the PCR were 60 Vbeta and 13 Jbeta primers. Generated by immunoSEQ multiplex PCR, the TCRdb table keeps only in-frame clones and is missing some. This table holds about 170,000 clones, more than 70% found once. Sequencing was performed on PBMCs. The receptors originated from a male donor in good health and CMV-seronegative.

V and J are TRBV15 and TRBJ2-3, with D unresolved. The CDR3 is 17 amino acids. CDR1 and CDR2 from the germline V gene are LNHNV and YYDKDF (reference sequence). Trimming left V 2 bases short and J 2 bases short, with 17 bases between. Written as DNA, the CDR3 is TGTGCCACCAGCAGACAGGTTTTGGGCAGGTTCACAGATACGCAGTATTTT. This sequence encodes CATSRQVLGRFTDTQYF.

CDR3: CASSLLSSKLVGDTQYF. In DNA, the CDR3 is TGCGCCAGCAGCTTGCTTTCATCGAAACTAGTGGGGGATACGCAGTATTTT. V and J are TRBV5-1 and TRBJ2-3; the D gene is possibly TRBD2 (5 bases). Germline CDR1 reads SGHRS; CDR2 reads YFSETQ. The CDR3 covers 17 residues. V shed 1 base and J shed 6 bases, with 21 bases lying between them.

The rearrangement uses TRBV28 and TRBJ2-3; D possibly corresponds to TRBD1 (5 bases). V dropped 10 bases and J dropped 5 bases, with 19 bases sitting between them. CDR3 length equals 14 residues. CDR1 is MDHEN, CDR2 SYDVKM, per germline. The CDR3 region is CATNSPGIGDTQYF. CDR3 nucleotides: TGTGCCACCAATAGTCCAGGGATTGGAGATACGCAGTATTTT.

This clone was seen a few times. The chain is built from TRBV9 and TRBJ2-5; D not resolved. The V gene's germline CDR1 is SGDLS and CDR2 YYNGEE. Trimming stripped 0 bases from V and 2 bases from J, with 5 bases between. CDR3 size: 13 residues. CDR3 nucleotide sequence: TGTGCCAGCAGCGTAGGACTTCAAGAGACCCAGTACTTC. Its protein product is CASSVGLQETQYF.

V usage is TRBV23-1 and J usage is TRBJ1-2, with a tentative D call TRBD1 (6 bases). TRBV23-1 is treated as an ORF (open reading frame) with a function not yet certain. V dropped 0 bases and J dropped 0 bases, with 11 bases sitting between them. The CDR3 loop spans 16 amino acids. The CDR3 DNA sequence: TGCGCCAGCAGTCAATCCGAGGACAGCCCTAACTATGGCTACACCTTC. Translation gives CASSQSEDSPNYGYTF.

The J gene is TRBJ2-3, the V gene TRBV27; the match to TRBD2 covers 8 bases. The germline gives CDR1 MNHEY, CDR2 SMNVEV (reference sequence). The CDR3 is made up of 18 amino acids. Trimming cost V 2 bases and J 0 bases; bases outside gene matches: 10. CDR3 sequence (DNA): TGTGCCAGCAGTTTAAGGGGAATTAGCGGGGTTAGCACAGATACGCAGTATTTT. Protein: CASSLRGISGVSTDTQYF.

This chain uses TRBV7-8 with TRBJ2-1; TRBD1 is a possible D gene (6 bases). V was clipped by 0 bases and J by 10 bases, with 10 bases between them. Germline CDR1 reads SGHVS; CDR2 reads FQNEAQ. The CDR3 is made up of 13 amino acids. DNA for the CDR3: TGTGCCAGCAGCTTAGCTACAGGGTTGGAGCAGTTCTTC. As protein: CASSLATGLEQFF.

The V call is TRBV7-2, the J call TRBJ1-1; D is undetermined. This CDR3 spans 14 amino acids. Germline loops: CDR1 SGHTA, CDR2 FQGNSA. Trimming took off 4 bases at V and 0 bases at J, with 9 bases between the two ends. CDR3 residues: CASSSQDLNTEAFF. CDR3 DNA: TGTGCCAGCAGCTCCCAGGATTTGAACACTGAAGCTTTCTTT.

The J gene is TRBJ2-2, the V gene TRBV29-1; D may be TRBD2 (5 bases). Looked up from germline, CDR1 is SQVTM and CDR2 is ANQGSEA. The CDR3 loop spans 15 amino acids. Trimming cost V 6 bases and J 5 bases, with 19 bases left between them. As DNA, the CDR3 is TGCAGCGTCGGGGTCGGGATAGTGGGTACCGGGGAGCTGTTTTTT. Protein: CSVGVGIVGTGELFF.

V gene TRBV10-3 combines with J gene TRBJ1-1; perhaps TRBD1 as D (5 bases). CDR3 length equals 14 residues. V lost 3 bases and J lost 1, with 9 bases in between. CDR1 ENHRY and CDR2 SYGVKD come from the germline V gene. The CDR3 sequence is CAISERQTNTEAFF. CDR3 DNA sequence: TGTGCCATCAGTGAAAGACAGACGAACACTGAAGCTTTCTTT.

This clone was picked up a small number of times. V and J are TRBV13 and TRBJ2-5; 7 bases are shared with TRBD2. Germline CDR1 is PRHDT and CDR2 is FYEKMQ (reference sequence). The CDR3 loop spans 16 amino acids. The V gene end was trimmed by 3 bases and the J gene end by 4 bases; junction bases not matched to a gene: 11. The CDR3: CASSFRLVGEGETQYF. The CDR3 bases are TGTGCCAGCAGCTTCCGACTAGTCGGGGAGGGAGAGACCCAGTACTTC.

This chain uses TRBV5-1 with TRBJ2-3; the match to TRBD1 covers 7 bases. Trimming took 2 bases from V and 0 from J; bases not matched to a gene: 9. CDR3 length: 17 amino acids. Germline CDR1 is SGHRS and CDR2 is YFSETQ. In DNA form, the CDR3 reads TGCGCCAGCAGCTTAGGACGGACAGGCCTTAGCACAGATACGCAGTATTTT. This encodes CASSLGRTGLSTDTQYF.

The chain uses TRBV11-2 and TRBJ2-1, with 13 bases that match TRBD2. Germline V gene data show CDR1 as SGHAT and CDR2 as FQNNGV. The CDR3 runs 15 residues. After removal of 1 base from V and 7 bases from J, the junction contained 1 base not matched to a gene. In DNA form, the CDR3 reads TGTGCCAGCAGCTTAGCACTAGCGGGAGGGAATGAGCAGTTCTTC. Its translation: CASSLALAGGNEQFF.

This clone was recorded only once. This rearrangement joins TRBV5-1 to TRBJ2-2; D may be TRBD2 (6 bases). Germline-derived CDR1 and CDR2 are SGHRS and YFSETQ. Trimming removed 0 bases at V and 10 bases at J, with 13 bases between. The CDR3 is made up of 14 amino acids. The CDR3 loop reads CASSLVPSDEELFF. In nucleotides, the CDR3 is TGCGCCAGCAGCTTGGTTCCTAGCGACGAGGAGCTGTTTTTT. Drawing the rest from reference TRBV5-1 and TRBJ2-2, the complete variable domain is KAGVTQTPRYLIKTRGQQVTLSCSPISGHRSVSWYQQTPGQGLQFLFEYFSETQRNKGNFPGRFSGRQFSNSRSEMNVSTLELGDSALYLCASSLVPSDEELFFGEGSRLTVL.

V and J are TRBV7-8 and TRBJ2-3; TRBD2 might be the D (5 bases). The CDR3 has 15 residues. The V end lost 3 bases, the J end lost 1 base, and 11 bases lay between the germline ends. In germline, CDR1 is SGHVS, CDR2 FQNEAQ. CDR3 DNA sequence: TGTGCCAGCAGCTTGGACTTCGGGCGCACAGATACGCAGTATTTT. This sequence encodes CASSLDFGRTDTQYF.

Worth noting for this clone: One end of the junction does not line up with germline, which may come from a read error. This chain links TRBV4-3 with TRBJ1-2, with 7 bases lining up with TRBD1. The CDR3 has 14 residues. The germline V gene has CDR1 LGHNA and CDR2 YSLEER. This CDR3 reads CASGPGQSLHGYAF. The CDR3 coding sequence is TGCGCCAGCGGCCCGGGACAGTCCCTCCATGGCTACGCCTTC.

This clone came up a few times. V gene TRBV4-1 combines with J gene TRBJ1-2; TRBD1 matches at 7 bases. This CDR3 spans 16 amino acids. The trim removed 4 bases at V and 8 bases at J, leaving 16 bases unmatched. Germline V lookup: CDR1 MGHRA, CDR2 YSYEKL. The CDR3 reads CASSPIGYRGRDGYTF. The CDR3 bases are TGCGCCAGCAGCCCCATCGGCTACAGGGGAAGGGACGGCTACACCTTC.

In its sample, this clone was seen once. The chain uses TRBV2 and TRBJ2-3; 11 bases are a match to TRBD2. This CDR3 is built from 15 residues. CDR1 is SNHLY, CDR2 FYNNEI, per germline. V was pared by 6 bases and J by 4 bases, with 6 bases of the junction left unmatched. CDR3 sequence (DNA): TGTGCCAGCAGCAGACTAGCGGGGCGAGCAGATACGCAGTATTTT. Translation gives CASSRLAGRADTQYF.

The V call is TRBV29-1, the J call TRBJ2-5; D possibly corresponds to TRBD2 (6 bases). The germline gives CDR1 SQVTM, CDR2 ANQGSEA. This CDR3 has 13 amino acids. V lost 5 bases to trimming and J lost 11 bases, with 21 bases between them. CDR3 in DNA: TGCAGCGTTAGAGGGACTTACTCCTACAAGCAGTACTTC. It encodes CSVRGTYSYKQYF.